The clone carrying this TCR beta chain was observed once. Treatment here: 15 to 20 received Ad26.COV2.S at low or high dose, single or two shots; 5 received placebo; per-sample allocation not given. Vaccine and placebo recipients were sampled on day 63 after the first injection. As its vector, the vaccine had Ad26, which expressed Wuhan-strain SARS-CoV-2 spike. The sample originates from a study of Ad26.COV2.S vaccination and SARS-CoV-2 variants. At the level of the study: The donor belonged to the COV1001 Ad26.COV2.S trial arm.

Libraries were prepared by immunoSEQ multiplex PCR; TCRdb keeps only in-frame clonotypes and omits some of them. The sample yields almost 400,000 clones, about nine tenths seen once. V was clipped by 5 bases and J by 6 bases, with 11 bases between them. The CDR3 runs to 12 residues. Germline CDR1 reads SEHNR; CDR2 reads FQNEAQ (reference sequence). The chain has TRBV7-9 and TRBJ2-7; D gene unclear. The clonotype originates from a person between 18 and 65 years old who received the Ad26.COV2.S COVID-19 vaccine or a placebo. The sequencing here drew on peripheral blood, taken in a trial of Ad26.COV2.S vaccine versus placebo. The CDR3 region has the DNA TGTGCCAGCAGCCAGGCGTGGGGCGAGCAGTACTTC. This codes for CASSQAWGEQYF.